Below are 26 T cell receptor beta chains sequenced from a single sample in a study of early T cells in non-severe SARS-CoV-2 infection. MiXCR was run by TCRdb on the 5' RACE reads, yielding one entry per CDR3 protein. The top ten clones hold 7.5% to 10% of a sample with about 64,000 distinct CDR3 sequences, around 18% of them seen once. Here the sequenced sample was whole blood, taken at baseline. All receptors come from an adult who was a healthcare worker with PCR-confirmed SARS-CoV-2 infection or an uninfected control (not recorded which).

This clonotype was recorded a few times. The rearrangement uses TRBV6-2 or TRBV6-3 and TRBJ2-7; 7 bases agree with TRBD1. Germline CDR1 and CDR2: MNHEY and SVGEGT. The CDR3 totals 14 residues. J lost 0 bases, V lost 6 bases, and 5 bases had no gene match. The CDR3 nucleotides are TGTGCCAGCAGCCGGACAGGAACCTCCTACGAGCAGTACTTC. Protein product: CASSRTGTSYEQYF.

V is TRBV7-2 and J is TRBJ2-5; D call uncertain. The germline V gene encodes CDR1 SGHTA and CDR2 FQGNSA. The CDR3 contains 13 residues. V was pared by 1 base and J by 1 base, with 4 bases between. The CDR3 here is CASSLVTQETQYF. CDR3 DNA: TGTGCCAGCAGCTTAGTAACCCAAGAGACCCAGTACTTC.

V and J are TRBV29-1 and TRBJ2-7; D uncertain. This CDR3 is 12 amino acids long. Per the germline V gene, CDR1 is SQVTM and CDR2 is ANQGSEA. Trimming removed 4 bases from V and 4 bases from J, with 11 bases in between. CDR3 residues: CSVGWSEYEQYF. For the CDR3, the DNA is TGCAGCGTTGGTTGGAGCGAATACGAGCAGTACTTC.

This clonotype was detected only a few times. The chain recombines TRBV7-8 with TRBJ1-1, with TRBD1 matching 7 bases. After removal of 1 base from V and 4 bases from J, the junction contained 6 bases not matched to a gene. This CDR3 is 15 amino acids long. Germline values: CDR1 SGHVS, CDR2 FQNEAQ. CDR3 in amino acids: CASSLEGAGSTEAFF. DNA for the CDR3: TGTGCCAGCAGCTTAGAGGGGGCGGGTTCCACTGAAGCTTTCTTT.

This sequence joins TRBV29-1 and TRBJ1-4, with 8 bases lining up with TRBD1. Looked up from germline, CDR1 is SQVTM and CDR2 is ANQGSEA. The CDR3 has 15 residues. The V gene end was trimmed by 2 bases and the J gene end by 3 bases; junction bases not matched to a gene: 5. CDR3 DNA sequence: TGCAGCGTTGAATTCCCGGGACAGGCTAATGAAAAACTGTTTTTT. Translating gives CSVEFPGQANEKLFF.

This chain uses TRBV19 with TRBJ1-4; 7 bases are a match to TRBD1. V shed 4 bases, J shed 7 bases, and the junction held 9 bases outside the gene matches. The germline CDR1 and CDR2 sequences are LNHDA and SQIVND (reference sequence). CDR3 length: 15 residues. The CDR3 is CASSTRDSRLEKLFF. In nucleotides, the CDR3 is TGTGCCAGTAGTACCAGGGACAGCAGACTTGAAAAACTGTTTTTT.

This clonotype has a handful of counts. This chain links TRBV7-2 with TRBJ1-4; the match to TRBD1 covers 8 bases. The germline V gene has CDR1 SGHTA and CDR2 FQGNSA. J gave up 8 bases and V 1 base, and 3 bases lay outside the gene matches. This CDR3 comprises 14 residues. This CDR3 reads CASSLDGTGEKLFF. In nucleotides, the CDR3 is TGTGCCAGCAGCTTAGATGGGACAGGAGAAAAACTGTTTTTT.

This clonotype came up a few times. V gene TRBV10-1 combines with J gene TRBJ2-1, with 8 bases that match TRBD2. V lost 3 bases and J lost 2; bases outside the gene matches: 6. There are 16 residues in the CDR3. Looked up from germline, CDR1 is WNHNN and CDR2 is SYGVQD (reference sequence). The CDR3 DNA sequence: TGCGCCAGCAGTGAATTTCTAGCGGGTCCCTACAATGAGCAGTTCTTC. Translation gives CASSEFLAGPYNEQFF.

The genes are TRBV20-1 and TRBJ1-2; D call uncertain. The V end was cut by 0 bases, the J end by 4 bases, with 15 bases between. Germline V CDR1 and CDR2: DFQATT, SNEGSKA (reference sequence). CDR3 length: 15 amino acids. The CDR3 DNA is TGCAGTGCTAGAGATCGCGGGGAATTAGGCTATGGCTACACCTTC. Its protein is CSARDRGELGYGYTF.

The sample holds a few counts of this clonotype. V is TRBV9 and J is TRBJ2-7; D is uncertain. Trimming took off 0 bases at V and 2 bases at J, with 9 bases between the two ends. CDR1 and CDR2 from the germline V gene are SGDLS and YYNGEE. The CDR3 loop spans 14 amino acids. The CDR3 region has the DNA TGTGCCAGCAGCGTAGGGGTGGAAGCCTACGAGCAGTACTTC. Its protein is CASSVGVEAYEQYF.

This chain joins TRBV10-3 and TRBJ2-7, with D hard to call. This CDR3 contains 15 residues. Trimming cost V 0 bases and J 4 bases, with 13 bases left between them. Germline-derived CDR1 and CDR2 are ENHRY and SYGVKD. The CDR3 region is CAISESPVRNYEQYF. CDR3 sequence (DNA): TGTGCCATCAGTGAGTCTCCGGTCCGAAATTACGAGCAGTACTTC.

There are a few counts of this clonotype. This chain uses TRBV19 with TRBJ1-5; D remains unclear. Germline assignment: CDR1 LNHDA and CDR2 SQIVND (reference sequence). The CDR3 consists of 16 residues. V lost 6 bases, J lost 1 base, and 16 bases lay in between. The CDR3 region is CASSIISRGSNQPQHF. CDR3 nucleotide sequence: TGTGCCAGTAGCATTATCAGTCGTGGAAGCAATCAGCCCCAGCATTTT.

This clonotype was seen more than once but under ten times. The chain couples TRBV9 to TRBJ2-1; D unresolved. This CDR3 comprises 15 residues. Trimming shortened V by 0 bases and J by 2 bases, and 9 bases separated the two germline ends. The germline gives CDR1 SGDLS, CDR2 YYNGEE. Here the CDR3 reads CASSVDGTTYNEQFF. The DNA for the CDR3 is TGTGCCAGCAGCGTAGATGGCACAACCTACAATGAGCAGTTCTTC.

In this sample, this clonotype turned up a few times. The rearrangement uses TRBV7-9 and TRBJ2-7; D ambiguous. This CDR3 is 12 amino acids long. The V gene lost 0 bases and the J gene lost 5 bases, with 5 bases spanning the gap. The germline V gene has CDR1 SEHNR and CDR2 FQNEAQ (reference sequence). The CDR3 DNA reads TGTGCCAGCAGCTTAGCGCTTAACGAGCAGTACTTC. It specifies CASSLALNEQYF.

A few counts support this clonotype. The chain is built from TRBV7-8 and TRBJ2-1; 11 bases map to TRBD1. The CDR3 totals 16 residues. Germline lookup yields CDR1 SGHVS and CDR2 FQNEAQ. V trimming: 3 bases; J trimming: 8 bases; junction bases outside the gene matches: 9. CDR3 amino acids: CASSFVDRGLGDEQFF. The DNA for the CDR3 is TGTGCCAGCAGCTTCGTGGACAGGGGGCTGGGTGATGAGCAGTTCTTC.

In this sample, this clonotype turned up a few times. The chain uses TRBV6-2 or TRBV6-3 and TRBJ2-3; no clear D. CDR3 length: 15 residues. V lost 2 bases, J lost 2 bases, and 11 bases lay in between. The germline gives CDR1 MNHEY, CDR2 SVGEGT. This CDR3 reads CASSYMRQYTDTQYF. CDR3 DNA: TGTGCCAGCAGTTACATGCGGCAGTACACAGATACGCAGTATTTT.

CDR3 in DNA: TGTGCCACCAGCAGGGCTAGCGTTGCCTACGAGCAGTACTTC. It specifies CATSRASVAYEQYF. The V gene is TRBV6-5, the J gene TRBJ2-7; perhaps TRBD2 as D (6 bases). Trimming shortened V by 10 bases and J by 2 bases, and 18 bases separated the two germline ends. CDR3 size: 14 residues. From germline, CDR1 is MNHEY and CDR2 SVGAGI.

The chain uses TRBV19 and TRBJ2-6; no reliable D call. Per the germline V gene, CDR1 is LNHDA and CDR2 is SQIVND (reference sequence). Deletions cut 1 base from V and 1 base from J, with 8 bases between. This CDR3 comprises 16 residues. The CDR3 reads CASSIGDPSGANVLTF. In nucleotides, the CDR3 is TGTGCCAGTAGTATAGGAGATCCTTCTGGGGCCAACGTCCTGACTTTC.

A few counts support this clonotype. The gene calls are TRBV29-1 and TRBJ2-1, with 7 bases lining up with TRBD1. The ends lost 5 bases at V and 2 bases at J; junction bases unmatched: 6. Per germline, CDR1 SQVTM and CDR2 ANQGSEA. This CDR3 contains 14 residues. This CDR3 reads CSVSYRGPYNEQFF. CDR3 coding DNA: TGCAGCGTTTCCTACAGGGGCCCCTACAATGAGCAGTTCTTC.

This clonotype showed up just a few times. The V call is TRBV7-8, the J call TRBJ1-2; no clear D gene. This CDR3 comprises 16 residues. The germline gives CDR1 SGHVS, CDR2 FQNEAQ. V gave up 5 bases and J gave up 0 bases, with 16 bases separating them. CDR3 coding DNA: TGTGCCAGCAGCCTCCCCGGCACCCAAACTAACTATGGCTACACCTTC. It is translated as CASSLPGTQTNYGYTF.

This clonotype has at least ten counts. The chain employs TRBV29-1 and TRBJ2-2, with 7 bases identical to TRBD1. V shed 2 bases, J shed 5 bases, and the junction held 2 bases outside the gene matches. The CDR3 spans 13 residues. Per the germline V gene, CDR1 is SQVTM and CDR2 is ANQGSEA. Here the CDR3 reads CSVEPTGTGELFF. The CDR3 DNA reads TGCAGCGTTGAACCGACAGGGACCGGGGAGCTGTTTTTT.

CDR3 coding DNA: TGTGCCTGGTCCCGCCGACAGGGGGGTGGCACTGAAGCTTTCTTT. It is translated as CAWSRRQGGGTEAFF. The chain joins TRBV30 to TRBJ1-1; 9 nucleotides align to TRBD1. CDR1 is GTSNPN and CDR2 is SVGIG in the germline V gene (reference sequence). The CDR3 length is 15 residues. Losses at the gene ends were 5 bases for V and 4 bases for J; bases not matched to a gene: 11.

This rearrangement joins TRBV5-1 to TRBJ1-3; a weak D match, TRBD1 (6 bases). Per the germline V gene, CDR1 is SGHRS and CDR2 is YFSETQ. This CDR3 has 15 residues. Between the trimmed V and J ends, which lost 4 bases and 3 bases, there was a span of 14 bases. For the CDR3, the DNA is TGCGCCAGCAGCCTAGGCTACAGGGATGGAAACACCATATATTTT. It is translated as CASSLGYRDGNTIYF.

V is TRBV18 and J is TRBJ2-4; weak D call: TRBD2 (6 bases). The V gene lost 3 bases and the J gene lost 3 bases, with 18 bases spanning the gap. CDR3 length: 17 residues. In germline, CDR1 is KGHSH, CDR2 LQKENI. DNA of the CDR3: TGTGCCAGCTCACCCCTCACGGTACGGGGAGGCAAAAACATTCAGTACTTC. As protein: CASSPLTVRGGKNIQYF.

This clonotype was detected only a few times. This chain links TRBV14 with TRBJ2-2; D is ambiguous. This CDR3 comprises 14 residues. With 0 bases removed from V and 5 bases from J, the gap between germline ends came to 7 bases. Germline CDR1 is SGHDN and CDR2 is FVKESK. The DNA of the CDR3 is TGTGCCAGCAGCCAAGATCTAACGACCGGGGAGCTGTTTTTT. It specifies CASSQDLTTGELFF.

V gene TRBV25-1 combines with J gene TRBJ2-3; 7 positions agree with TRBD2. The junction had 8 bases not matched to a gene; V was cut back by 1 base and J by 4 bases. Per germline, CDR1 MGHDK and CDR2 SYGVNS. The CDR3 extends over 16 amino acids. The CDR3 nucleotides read TGTGCCAGCAGTGAATCTGGCGGGAGCCCCCCAGATACGCAGTATTTT. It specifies CASSESGGSPPDTQYF.